Listed below are T cell receptor beta chains from one sample, sequenced in a study of human T cells and chemical hapten exposure. One entry per CDR3 protein results from TCRdb running MiXCR on the RACE reads. The repertoire holds around 150,000 distinct CDR3 sequences, roughly 15% seen once, with 1.7% in the top ten. Sequencing used whole blood, obtained in connection with sensitization to the hapten diphenylcyclopropenone (DPC). All receptors derive from a young woman with alopecia areata. Some clones in this sample may be carry-over from other donors' samples. Each CDR3 is given with its conserved first and last residue. D genes are given only for firm matches. Some rows have no size entry. The others give once, few or many, or a class for an expanded clone.

j_gene,d_gene,abundance,v_gene,CDR3aa,CDR3nt
TRBJ2-1,NA,NA,TRBV7-3,CASSPDRLSTNEQFF,TGTGCCAGCAGTCCCGACAGACTCAGCACCAATGAGCAGTTCTTC
TRBJ1-1,TRBD1,many,TRBV6-2/TRBV6-3,CASSYSGGLNTEAFF,TGTGCCAGCAGTTACTCAGGGGGCCTGAACACTGAAGCTTTCTTT
TRBJ1-2,NA,few,TRBV19,CASTAPDRMWGYTF,TGTGCCAGTACCGCCCCTGACAGGATGTGGGGCTACACCTTC
TRBJ2-5,NA,NA,TRBV12-3/TRBV12-4,CASSSLRGTQYF,TGTGCCAGCAGTTCGCTACGGGGGACCCAGTACTTC
TRBJ2-5,TRBD2,NA,TRBV2,CASKGLAGSRETQYF,TGTGCCAGTAAAGGTCTAGCGGGGTCAAGGGAGACCCAGTACTTC
TRBJ1-2,NA,many,TRBV4-1,CASSQQPGEGYGYTF,TGCGCCAGCAGCCAACAGCCCGGGGAGGGCTATGGCTACACCTTC
TRBJ1-1,NA,NA,TRBV30,CAWSVKSNTEAFF,TGTGCCTGGAGTGTAAAGTCGAACACTGAAGCTTTCTTT
TRBJ2-3,NA,few,TRBV7-9,CASSRGTDPSPQYF,TGTGCCAGCAGCCGGGGGACGGACCCTTCTCCGCAGTATTTT
TRBJ1-1,NA,NA,TRBV6-1,CASSEGPEAFF,TGTGCCAGCAGTGAGGGTCCTGAAGCTTTCTTT
TRBJ2-7,NA,NA,TRBV3-1,CASSQVILLPGSPTTYEQYF,TGTGCCAGCAGCCAAGTAATTCTTCTTCCCGGGAGTCCTACTACCTACGAGCAGTACTTC
TRBJ2-7,NA,NA,TRBV6-5,CASSYSTGHYEQYF,TGTGCCAGCAGTTACTCGACAGGCCACTACGAGCAGTACTTC
TRBJ1-6,TRBD1,many,TRBV7-9,CASSLTGGSYNSPLHF,TGTGCCAGCAGCTTAACAGGGGGCTCCTATAATTCACCCCTCCACTTT
TRBJ2-2,NA,few,TRBV9,CASSVEGRQTYTGELFF,TGTGCCAGCAGCGTAGAGGGTCGGCAGACCTACACCGGGGAGCTGTTTTTT
TRBJ2-7,NA,many,TRBV6-2/TRBV6-3,CASSSPRDFPSYEQYF,TGTGCCAGCAGCTCTCCCCGGGACTTCCCCTCCTACGAGCAGTACTTC
TRBJ2-7,TRBD2,NA,TRBV30,CAWSTVPGGGYEQYF,TGTGCCTGGAGTACAGTTCCGGGAGGCGGTTACGAGCAGTACTTC
TRBJ2-4,NA,NA,TRBV4-2,CASSAEGVGKNIQYF,TGTGCCAGCAGCGCGGAGGGCGTAGGCAAAAACATTCAGTACTTC
TRBJ1-1,NA,NA,TRBV7-2,CASSLVGSAGTEAFF,TGTGCCAGCAGCTTAGTTGGGAGTGCGGGCACTGAAGCTTTCTTT
TRBJ1-2,NA,once,TRBV11-3,CTSSLGGDYGYTF,TGTACCAGCAGCTTAGGAGGGGACTATGGCTACACCTTC
TRBJ1-1,NA,few,TRBV30,CAWSVRVEAFF,TGTGCCTGGAGTGTACGGGTTGAAGCTTTCTTT
TRBJ1-4,NA,NA,TRBV20-1,CSAIQWGKLFF,TGCAGTGCTATACAGTGGGGAAAACTGTTTTTT
TRBJ1-6,TRBD1,many,TRBV20-1,CSADRGTADNSPLHF,TGCAGTGCTGACCGAGGGACAGCGGATAATTCACCCCTCCACTTT
TRBJ2-1,NA,NA,TRBV5-4,CASSFRGRPYNEQFF,TGTGCCAGCAGCTTCCGGGGGCGCCCCTACAATGAGCAGTTCTTC
TRBJ1-1,NA,NA,TRBV6-1,CATRLGRTEAFF,TGTGCCACACGACTCGGTCGGACTGAAGCTTTCTTT
TRBJ1-1,NA,few,TRBV6-5,CASSTGRLNTEAFF,TGTGCCAGCAGTACAGGTCGATTGAACACTGAAGCTTTCTTT
TRBJ2-2,NA,few,TRBV9,CASSIMGTASVTGELFF,TGTGCCAGCAGCATCATGGGGACGGCTAGCGTCACCGGGGAGCTGTTTTTT
TRBJ1-1,NA,many,TRBV6-5,CASSYARGSNTEAFF,TGTGCCAGCAGTTATGCCAGGGGTTCGAACACTGAAGCTTTCTTT
TRBJ2-7,NA,few,TRBV19,CASSLPTGREQYF,TGTGCCAGTAGTTTGCCAACAGGGAGGGAGCAGTACTTC
TRBJ1-4,NA,few,TRBV12-3/TRBV12-4,CASRVGLARNEKLFF,TGTGCCAGCAGAGTAGGGTTAGCCCGTAATGAAAAACTGTTTTTT
TRBJ2-1,TRBD2,few,TRBV29-1,CSVEWGGFGEQFF,TGCAGCGTTGAATGGGGGGGGTTCGGTGAGCAGTTCTTC
TRBJ2-3,NA,NA,TRBV28,CASSSYPGRRTSTDTQYF,TGTGCCAGCAGTTCGTACCCTGGACGTAGGACTAGCACAGATACGCAGTATTTT
TRBJ2-2,TRBD1,few,TRBV2,CAGRQGVAGELFF,TGTGCCGGACGACAGGGGGTGGCCGGGGAGCTGTTTTTT
TRBJ1-5,NA,many,TRBV4-3,CASSQDWRTDYQPQHF,TGCGCCAGCAGCCAAGATTGGCGGACAGATTATCAGCCCCAGCATTTT
TRBJ2-3,TRBD2,few,TRBV9,CASSSGPSGSTDTQYF,TGTGCCAGCAGCTCAGGGCCTAGCGGTAGCACAGATACGCAGTATTTT
TRBJ2-1,TRBD2,NA,TRBV18,CASSPVPGTSGRGQYNEQFF,TGTGCCAGCTCACCGGTCCCCGGGACTAGCGGGAGGGGCCAATACAATGAGCAGTTCTTC
TRBJ2-3,NA,NA,TRBV20-1,CSALADTQYF,TGCAGTGCTCTTGCGGATACGCAGTATTTT
TRBJ1-4,NA,few,TRBV6-5,CASKGLATNEKLFF,TGTGCCAGTAAGGGGCTTGCAACTAATGAAAAACTGTTTTTT
TRBJ2-5,NA,many,TRBV25-1,CASSELERTGDDRGPETQYF,TGTGCCAGCAGTGAATTGGAGCGGACGGGAGACGATCGTGGGCCAGAGACCCAGTACTTC
TRBJ1-6,NA,NA,TRBV18,CASSPPQGGNSPLHF,TGTGCCAGCTCACCACCACAGGGAGGCAATTCACCCCTCCACTTT
TRBJ1-6,NA,many,TRBV6-1,CASRTEYNSPLHF,TGTGCCAGCAGGACAGAGTATAATTCACCCCTCCACTTT
TRBJ2-1,NA,NA,TRBV20-1,CSAREGQGYNEQFF,TGCAGTGCTAGGGAGGGGCAGGGTTACAATGAGCAGTTCTTC
TRBJ2-5,NA,few,TRBV7-8,CASSFWPETQYF,TGTGCCAGCAGCTTCTGGCCAGAGACCCAGTACTTC
TRBJ2-1,TRBD2,NA,TRBV2,CASSELASGVDEQFF,TGTGCCAGCAGTGAATTGGCTAGCGGGGTGGATGAGCAGTTCTTC
TRBJ2-3,TRBD2,few,TRBV5-5,CASSSYGGSTDTQYF,TGTGCCAGCAGCTCGTACGGGGGGTCTACAGATACGCAGTATTTT
TRBJ2-1,NA,few,TRBV6-6,CASSYDNEQFF,TGTGCCAGCAGTTACGACAATGAGCAGTTCTTC
TRBJ1-4,NA,NA,TRBV29-1,CSVWEFNEKLFF,TGCAGCGTTTGGGAGTTTAATGAAAAACTGTTTTTT
TRBJ1-6,NA,few,TRBV9,CASSETPTAAGNNSPLHF,TGTGCCAGCAGCGAGACTCCGACGGCAGCAGGGAATAATTCACCCCTCCACTTT
TRBJ1-6,NA,NA,TRBV25-1,CASSEFGSSPLHF,TGTGCCAGCAGTGAATTCGGATCTTCACCCCTCCACTTT
TRBJ2-7,NA,many,TRBV28,CASSLPIGPDLDF,TGTGCCAGCAGTCTCCCGATTGGCCCCGATTTAGACTTC
TRBJ2-5,NA,NA,TRBV9,CASNARPGAGTQYF,TGTGCCAGCAATGCGCGTCCAGGGGCTGGAACCCAGTACTTC
TRBJ1-2,TRBD1,NA,TRBV4-3,CASSPETGWNGYTF,TGCGCCAGCAGCCCAGAGACAGGGTGGAATGGCTACACCTTC
TRBJ2-1,NA,few,TRBV18,CASSPQVQRGYNEQFF,TGTGCCAGCTCACCACAGGTCCAACGGGGGTACAATGAGCAGTTCTTC
TRBJ1-4,NA,NA,TRBV12-3/TRBV12-4,CASTKAATNEKLFF,TGTGCCAGCACCAAGGCAGCAACTAATGAAAAACTGTTTTTT
TRBJ1-2,NA,NA,TRBV18,CASSPSVGGTFNYGYTF,TGTGCCAGCTCACCTTCTGTGGGCGGGACCTTTAACTATGGCTACACCTTC
TRBJ1-1,TRBD1,NA,TRBV12-3/TRBV12-4,CASSSIPGQGGTEAFF,TGTGCCAGCAGTTCAATACCCGGACAGGGCGGAACTGAAGCTTTCTTT
TRBJ1-4,NA,NA,TRBV12-3/TRBV12-4,CASRFAGGATNEKLFF,TGTGCCAGCAGGTTCGCCGGTGGGGCAACTAATGAAAAACTGTTTTTT
TRBJ2-5,TRBD2,few,TRBV6-4,CASIGLAGVETQYF,TGTGCCAGCATCGGACTAGCGGGAGTAGAGACCCAGTACTTC
TRBJ2-3,NA,few,TRBV7-2,CASSPSGGLGTDTQYF,TGTGCCAGCAGCCCAAGTGGGGGGCTTGGCACAGATACGCAGTATTTT
TRBJ2-1,NA,NA,TRBV2,CASSEIRGLQFF,TGTGCCAGCAGTGAAATCCGGGGGCTGCAGTTCTTC
TRBJ1-6,NA,few,TRBV7-3,CASSVGPREPLHF,TGTGCCAGCAGCGTGGGTCCAAGGGAGCCCCTCCACTTT